Each of the 8 T cell receptor beta chains below was sequenced from the same sample in a study of PD-1 blockade in classical Hodgkin lymphoma. Using immunoSEQ multiplex PCR, the repertoire was profiled, and TCRdb retains in-frame clones only, with some absent. Found here are about 60,000 clones, 85% to 95% of them singletons; the top ten hold 8%. Time point described: cycle 4 day 1 (C4D1), after six to seven weeks of nivolumab. Brentuximab vedotin exposure varied among the patients, all of whom had relapsed after autologous stem cell transplantation. The sequenced sample was peripheral blood mononuclear cells (PBMCs), obtained before the fourth cycle of nivolumab. The receptors originated from a human donor with classical Hodgkin lymphoma.

This chain joins TRBV4-2 and TRBJ2-1; the D is unclear. The germline CDR1 and CDR2 sequences are LGHNA and YNFKEQ. The V gene lost 1 base and the J gene lost 6 bases, with 13 bases spanning the gap. The CDR3 covers 15 residues. CDR3 sequence (DNA): TGTGCCAGCAGCCAAGCTCTAGGGCGGATCAATGAGCAGTTCTTC. Residues: CASSQALGRINEQFF.

CDR3 sequence reads: CASSKGQVYNEQFF. The CDR3 DNA is TGTGCCAGCAGCAAGGGACAGGTCTACAATGAGCAGTTCTTC. V is TRBV7-3 and J is TRBJ2-1, with 8 nucleotides matching TRBD1. This CDR3 spans 14 amino acids. CDR1 and CDR2 (germline): SGHTA, FQGTGA. The V gene end was trimmed by 5 bases and the J gene end by 3 bases; junction bases not matched to a gene: 3.

The chain is built from TRBV19 and TRBJ2-1; 10 bases align to TRBD2. This CDR3 contains 17 residues. V dropped 6 bases and J dropped 7; count of bases not matched to a gene: 15. In germline, CDR1 is LNHDA, CDR2 SQIVND (reference sequence). CDR3: CASRTPSGRGGRNEQFF. DNA of the CDR3: TGTGCCAGTAGGACTCCTAGCGGGAGAGGAGGGCGAAATGAGCAGTTCTTC.

The chain joins TRBV5-1 to TRBJ2-7, with TRBD1 identical over 9 bases. This CDR3 region has 16 residues. Trimming removed 3 bases from V and 2 bases from J; junction bases left unmatched: 9. CDR1 is SGHRS, CDR2 YFSETQ, per germline. The CDR3 is CASSSPRDRATYEQYF. CDR3 bases: TGCGCCAGCAGCTCCCCCCGGGACAGGGCGACCTACGAGCAGTACTTC.

This rearrangement joins TRBV6-5 to TRBJ1-1; the D gene is possibly TRBD1 (5 bases). Per the germline V gene, CDR1 is MNHEY and CDR2 is SVGAGI. V lost 6 bases and J 4 bases, leaving 6 bases between the germline ends. The CDR3 extends over 11 amino acids. Here the CDR3 DNA reads TGTGCCAGCAGGAGGGGCACTGAAGCTTTCTTT. Protein: CASRRGTEAFF.

The chain joins TRBV13 to TRBJ1-1, with 7 nucleotides matching TRBD1. This CDR3 spans 18 amino acids. Germline trimming cut 4 bases from V and 1 base from J; bases unmatched to any gene: 15. Germline V lookup: CDR1 PRHDT, CDR2 FYEKMQ (reference sequence). The CDR3: CASSSSYIRTGSNTEAFF. The CDR3 DNA follows: TGTGCCAGCAGCTCCTCTTATATCCGGACAGGATCGAACACTGAAGCTTTCTTT.

The V gene is TRBV27, the J gene TRBJ1-6; 10 bases line up with TRBD1. This CDR3 contains 15 residues. The V and J ends lost 7 bases and 9 bases, in that order; junction bases with no gene match: 9. The germline gives CDR1 MNHEY, CDR2 SMNVEV (reference sequence). The CDR3 region has the DNA TGTGCCAGCACCGGGACAGGGGAGTTCGTTTCACCCCTCCACTTT. It specifies CASTGTGEFVSPLHF.

This sequence joins TRBV6-4 and TRBJ2-3; either TRBD1 or TRBD2 may supply D (5 bases each). The CDR3 runs 12 residues. From germline, CDR1 is MRHNA and CDR2 SNTAGT. V was cut by 8 bases and J by 14 bases, with 20 bases left in between. CDR3 DNA sequence: TGTGCCAGCTCCCCTGGGGCTAGCCCCCTGTATTTT. Its protein is CASSPGASPLYF.